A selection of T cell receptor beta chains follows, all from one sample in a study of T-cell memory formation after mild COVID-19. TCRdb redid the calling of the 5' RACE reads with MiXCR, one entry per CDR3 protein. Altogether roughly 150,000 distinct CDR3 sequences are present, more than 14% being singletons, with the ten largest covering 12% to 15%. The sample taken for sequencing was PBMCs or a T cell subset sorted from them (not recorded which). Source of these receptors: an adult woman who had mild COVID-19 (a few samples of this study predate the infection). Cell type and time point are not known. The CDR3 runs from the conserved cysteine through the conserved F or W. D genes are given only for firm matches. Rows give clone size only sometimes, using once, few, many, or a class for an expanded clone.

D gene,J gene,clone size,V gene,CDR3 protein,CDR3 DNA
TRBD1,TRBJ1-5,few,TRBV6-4,CASSETGEHQPQHF,TGTGCCAGCAGTGAAACAGGGGAGCATCAGCCCCAGCATTTT
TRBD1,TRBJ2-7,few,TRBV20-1,CSARTGTENYEQYF,TGCAGTGCTAGAACGGGGACAGAGAACTACGAGCAGTACTTC
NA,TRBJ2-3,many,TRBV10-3,CAISPTMTDTQYF,TGTGCCATCAGTCCGACTATGACAGATACGCAGTATTTT
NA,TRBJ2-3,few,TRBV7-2,CASSQKEYWRPSTDTQYF,TGTGCCAGCAGCCAGAAGGAGTACTGGCGTCCTAGCACAGATACGCAGTATTTT
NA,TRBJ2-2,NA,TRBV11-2,CASSPLGVNTGELFF,TGTGCCAGCAGCCCCCTCGGGGTGAACACCGGGGAGCTGTTTTTT
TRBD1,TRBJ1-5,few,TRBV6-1,CASRKDRGGISNQPQHF,TGTGCCAGCAGAAAGGACAGGGGAGGGATTAGCAATCAGCCCCAGCATTTT
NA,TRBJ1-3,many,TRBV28,CATSFRGTGNTIYF,TGTGCCACCAGTTTTCGGGGAACTGGAAACACCATATATTTT
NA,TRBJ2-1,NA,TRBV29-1,CSAEGRADDNEQFF,TGCAGCGCCGAGGGCAGGGCAGACGACAATGAGCAGTTCTTC
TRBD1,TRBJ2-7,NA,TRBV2,CASRTGRGEQYF,TGTGCCAGCAGGACAGGGAGAGGGGAGCAGTACTTC
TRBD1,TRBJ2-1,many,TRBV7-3,CASSKTGGSAGVVFF,TGTGCCAGCAGCAAGACAGGGGGCTCAGCGGGAGTGGTGTTCTTC
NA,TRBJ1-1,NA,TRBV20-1,CRPGRLQGTEAFF,TGCAGACCCGGACGTTTGCAGGGTACTGAAGCTTTCTTT
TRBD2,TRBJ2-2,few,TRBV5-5,CASSSGRALAEAGTGELFF,TGTGCCAGCAGCTCGGGACGGGCACTAGCGGAGGCGGGCACCGGGGAGCTGTTTTTT
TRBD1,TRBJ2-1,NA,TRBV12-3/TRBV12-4,CASRRYGQGSDEQFF,TGTGCCAGCAGGAGGTACGGACAGGGGTCGGATGAGCAGTTCTTC
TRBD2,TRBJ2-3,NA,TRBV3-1,CASRDSGVGTDTQYF,TGTGCCAGCAGAGACAGCGGGGTTGGAACAGATACGCAGTATTTT
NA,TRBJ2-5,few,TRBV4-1,CASSPDTGPQETQYF,TGCGCCAGCAGCCCAGACACAGGCCCCCAAGAGACCCAGTACTTC
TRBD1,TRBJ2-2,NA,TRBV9,CASSSTGLGSSRGELFF,TGTGCCAGCAGCTCGACAGGGTTGGGCAGTAGTCGTGGGGAGCTGTTTTTT
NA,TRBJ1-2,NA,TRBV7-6,CASSLGSGDYGYTF,TGTGCCAGCAGCTTAGGTTCAGGGGACTATGGCTACACCTTC